A single sample is the source of the 16 T cell receptor beta chains below, sequenced in a study of T cells in tuberculosis. TCRdb's table, derived via immunoSEQ multiplex PCR, lists solely in-frame clones and lacks some. This sample carries approximately 28,000 clones, approximately 93% of them seen once, and the ten largest clones take around 4.9%. The sequencing input was PBMCs. The source is a donor between 5 and 29 years old with latent tuberculosis or without tuberculosis infection.

This clone turned up a few times. The gene calls are TRBV7-2 and TRBJ2-2; D remains ambiguous. V lost 5 bases and J lost 4, with 14 bases in between. This CDR3 contains 15 residues. Germline CDR1 and CDR2: SGHTA and FQGNSA. CDR3 nucleotide sequence: TGTGCCAGCAGCCCTAGACTCGGTTCCACCGGGGAGCTGTTTTTT. This sequence encodes CASSPRLGSTGELFF.

This clone was seen a single time. The chain joins TRBV29-1 to TRBJ2-2; 7 nucleotides line up with TRBD2. V trimming: 6 bases; J trimming: 7 bases; junction bases outside the gene matches: 8. Germline CDR1 and CDR2: SQVTM and ANQGSEA. The CDR3 runs to 13 residues. The CDR3 DNA is TGCAGCGTGTGGGACTACTTCGGCGGGGAGCTGTTTTTT. Its protein product is CSVWDYFGGELFF.

The chain couples TRBV28 to TRBJ1-4; the D is unclear. The ends were cut back, 1 base at V and 4 bases at J, with 13 bases in the middle. Germline CDR1 MDHEN, CDR2 SYDVKM. The CDR3 is 16 amino acids. The CDR3 DNA reads as TGTGCCAGCAGTTTATTAATTGGAGGGAGTAATGAAAAACTGTTTTTT. It specifies CASSLLIGGSNEKLFF.

This chain connects TRBV5-6 to TRBJ2-2; TRBD1 matches at 7 bases. The CDR3 runs 16 residues. In germline, CDR1 is SGHDT, CDR2 YYEEEE. V lost 3 bases to trimming and J lost 3 bases; unmatched junction nucleotides: 8. The CDR3 reads CASSYYRGADTGELFF. The CDR3 nucleotides are TGTGCCAGCAGCTATTACAGGGGAGCGGACACCGGGGAGCTGTTTTTT.

The chain recombines TRBV6-5 with TRBJ2-2, with D unclear. This CDR3 is built from 16 residues. Trimming removed 2 bases from V and 4 bases from J, with 14 bases in between. From germline, CDR1 is MNHEY and CDR2 SVGAGI. The CDR3: CASSYLPGFFTGELFF. CDR3 nucleotides: TGTGCCAGCAGTTACCTTCCCGGGTTTTTCACCGGGGAGCTGTTTTTT.

The CDR3 spells CASRPGTGGRNEQFF. The CDR3 bases are TGTGCCAGCCGGCCAGGGACAGGGGGTAGAAATGAGCAGTTCTTC. This chain connects TRBV28 to TRBJ2-1, with 11 nucleotides matching TRBD1. The germline CDR1 and CDR2 sequences are MDHEN and SYDVKM. CDR3 length: 15 residues. After removal of 8 bases from V and 7 bases from J, the junction contained 10 bases not matched to a gene.

This clone occurred once. The chain carries TRBV5-8 and TRBJ2-1; 11 positions agree with TRBD1. V gave up 0 bases and J gave up 8 bases; unmatched junction bases: 7. The CDR3 contains 16 residues. In germline, CDR1 is SGHTS, CDR2 YDEGEE. The CDR3 spells CASSLVPGQGDYEQFF. The CDR3, as DNA: TGTGCCAGCAGCTTGGTACCGGGACAGGGGGATTATGAGCAGTTCTTC.

Points on this clone: Other DNA variants within this sample encode the same CDR3. The chain recombines TRBV18 with TRBJ1-3; D ambiguous. From germline, CDR1 is KGHSH and CDR2 LQKENI. V was shortened by 0 bases and J by 0 bases, with 6 bases between the two germline ends. The CDR3 extends over 15 amino acids. For the CDR3, the DNA is TGTGCCAGCTCACCACCGAGTGGCTCTGGAAACACCATATATTTT. Its protein product is CASSPPSGSGNTIYF.

This clone occurred once. V gene TRBV6-1 combines with J gene TRBJ1-5; 7 bases are shared with TRBD1. The germline gives CDR1 MNHNS, CDR2 SASEGT. CDR3 size: 15 residues. V lost 3 bases, J lost 4 bases, and 6 bases stayed unmatched. The CDR3 sequence is CASSDHRGGNQPQHF. DNA for the CDR3: TGTGCCAGCAGTGACCACAGGGGCGGTAATCAGCCCCAGCATTTT.

The table lists this clone with a count of one. The chain employs TRBV27 and TRBJ2-2; D may be TRBD1 (6 bases). Germline assignment: CDR1 MNHEY and CDR2 SMNVEV (reference sequence). V was clipped by 5 bases and J by 4 bases, with 11 bases between them. The CDR3 sequence is 14 residues long. The CDR3 spells CASSKGVLTGELFF. The CDR3 DNA follows: TGTGCCAGCAGTAAGGGGGTCCTCACCGGGGAGCTGTTTTTT.

The chain combines TRBV7-2 with TRBJ2-3; 15 positions agree with TRBD2. Losses at the gene ends were 4 bases for V and 6 bases for J; bases not matched to a gene: 5. Germline loops: CDR1 SGHTA, CDR2 FQGNSA. CDR3 length equals 16 residues. For the CDR3, the DNA is TGTGCCAGCAGCTCAGGGGGGACTAGCGGGAGGGATACGCAGTATTTT. As protein: CASSSGGTSGRDTQYF.

This rearrangement joins TRBV14 to TRBJ2-6; TRBD1 agrees at 7 bases. CDR1 and CDR2 (germline): SGHDN, FVKESK. Unmatched junction bases numbered 15, after V lost 4 bases and J lost 0 bases. The CDR3 covers 20 residues. CDR3 sequence (DNA): TGTGCCAGCAGCCCAGGGACAGCCAGACTTCCACCCTCTGGGGCCAACGTCCTGACTTTC. Translation: CASSPGTARLPPSGANVLTF.

V is TRBV2 and J is TRBJ2-6; 7 bases align to TRBD1. This CDR3 is 18 amino acids long. Germline assignment: CDR1 SNHLY and CDR2 FYNNEI. V was pared by 6 bases and J by 7 bases, with 18 bases of the junction left unmatched. Written as DNA, the CDR3 is TGTGCCAGCAGGGAGACCGGGACAGCCCTCTTGAGAGCCAACGTCCTGACTTTC. Its protein is CASRETGTALLRANVLTF.

This clone was seen only once. The rearrangement links TRBV5-4 to TRBJ2-1; unclear D gene. V lost 2 bases, J lost 4 bases, and 7 bases lay in between. Looked up from germline, CDR1 is SGHNT and CDR2 is YYREEE (reference sequence). The CDR3 length is 13 residues. The CDR3 DNA follows: TGTGCCAGCAGCTTCAGGTCTTACAATGAGCAGTTCTTC. This translates into CASSFRSYNEQFF.

This clone was observed a few times. The chain links TRBV6-6 to TRBJ2-6; D is undetermined. The V end was cut by 6 bases, the J end by 0 bases, with 6 bases between. This CDR3 contains 14 residues. Germline CDR1 is MNHNY and CDR2 is SVGAGI (reference sequence). The CDR3 is CASSYHSGANVLTF. The CDR3 DNA is TGTGCCAGCAGCTACCACTCTGGGGCCAACGTCCTGACTTTC.

This sequence joins TRBV13 and TRBJ2-3, with D hard to call. Germline values: CDR1 PRHDT, CDR2 FYEKMQ (reference sequence). The CDR3 covers 14 residues. V was cut by 0 bases and J by 2 bases, with 6 bases left in between. In DNA, the CDR3 is TGTGCCAGCAGCTTAGGGGCACCCACAGATACGCAGTATTTT. It translates to CASSLGAPTDTQYF. Combining the CDR3 with reference TRBV13 and TRBJ2-3 gives the whole variable domain AAGVIQSPRHLIKEKRETATLKCYPIPRHDTVYWYQQGPGQDPQFLISFYEKMQSDKGSIPDRFSAQQFSDYHSELNMSSLELGDSALYFCASSLGAPTDTQYFGPGTRLTVL.